The clone carrying this T cell receptor (beta chain) was seen more than once but under ten times. The data are from a study of T cell changes during pregnancy in multiple sclerosis. Assay used: immunoSEQ multiplex PCR; TCRdb lists only in-frame clones, some missing. The data show 80,000 to 130,000 clones, with approximately 92% seen just once and 1% to 1.5% held by the top ten. This sequence was found in a female donor with multiple sclerosis, enrolled in a pregnancy study. Specimen: peripheral blood, collected in the second trimester of pregnancy.

The CDR3 region is CASRNLGSSGNTIYF. The CDR3, as DNA: TGTGCCAGCCGTAACCTAGGGAGCTCTGGAAACACCATATATTTT. J is TRBJ1-3 and V is TRBV28; no clear D gene. This CDR3 is 15 amino acids long. Per the germline V gene, CDR1 is MDHEN and CDR2 is SYDVKM. Trimming removed 8 bases at V and 0 bases at J, with 14 bases between.